The 16 T cell receptor beta chains below were found in one sample sequenced in a study of T-cell memory formation after mild COVID-19. TCRdb re-called the 5' RACE reads through MiXCR, storing one row per CDR3 protein. Found here are 390,000 or so distinct CDR3 sequences, 16% of them singletons; the top ten hold 20% to 25%. The specimen sequenced was PBMCs or a T cell subset sorted from them (not recorded which). Receptors were obtained from a man between 18 and 29 years old who had mild COVID-19 (a few samples of this study predate the infection). Cell type and time point are not known.

The table lists this clonotype with many counts. The chain combines TRBV6-6 with TRBJ2-7; TRBD1 agrees at 7 bases. Per the germline V gene, CDR1 is MNHNY and CDR2 is SVGAGI (reference sequence). V shed 5 bases, J shed 6 bases, and the junction held 13 bases outside the gene matches. The CDR3 loop spans 15 amino acids. CDR3 loop: CASSQTEQGHGEQYV. The CDR3 DNA sequence: TGTGCCAGCAGTCAAACTGAACAGGGGCACGGCGAGCAGTACGTC.

The V and J genes are TRBV6-2 or TRBV6-3 and TRBJ1-1; D might be TRBD1 (6 bases). The CDR3 loop spans 14 amino acids. The germline V and J ends were trimmed by 2 bases and 2 bases, with 9 bases remaining between them. The germline CDR1 and CDR2 sequences are MNHEY and SVGEGT. CDR3 in DNA: TGTGCCAGCAGTTACGGACAGTACAACACTGAAGCTTTCTTT. It is translated as CASSYGQYNTEAFF.

This chain joins TRBV7-9 and TRBJ2-7; D remains unclear. Germline V CDR1 and CDR2: SEHNR, FQNEAQ (reference sequence). Trimming pared 4 bases from V and 6 bases from J, leaving 16 bases between. The CDR3 is 14 amino acids. In DNA, the CDR3 is TGTGCCAGCAGCTCACGACTGGGATGGGGCGAGCAGTACTTC. Translating gives CASSSRLGWGEQYF.

The chain couples TRBV14 to TRBJ1-1; 7 bases match TRBD1. The CDR3 consists of 14 residues. The J segment lost 4 bases and the V segment lost 3 bases, leaving 5 bases of the junction unmatched. CDR1 is SGHDN and CDR2 is FVKESK in the germline V gene. CDR3 loop: CASSQADRVTEAFF. DNA for the CDR3: TGTGCCAGCAGCCAGGCCGACAGGGTCACTGAAGCTTTCTTT.

There are many counts of this clonotype. This chain uses TRBV18 with TRBJ2-7, with unresolved D. CDR1 is KGHSH and CDR2 is LQKENI in the germline V gene. This CDR3 is built from 13 residues. V lost 3 bases, J lost 0 bases, and 6 bases lay in between. This CDR3 is CASSPYRSYEQYF. The CDR3 nucleotides are TGTGCCAGCTCACCCTATCGCTCCTACGAGCAGTACTTC.

The table lists this clonotype with a few counts. The V gene is TRBV29-1, the J gene TRBJ2-2, with D maybe TRBD2 (6 bases). Germline V gives CDR1 SQVTM, CDR2 ANQGSEA. V lost 1 base to trimming and J lost 5 bases, with 11 bases between them. The CDR3 is 14 amino acids. The CDR3 DNA reads TGCAGCGTTGAAGGGGATGGAGGGACCGGGGAGCTGTTTTTT. Its translation: CSVEGDGGTGELFF.

This clonotype was counted at least ten times. V usage is TRBV12-3 or TRBV12-4 and J usage is TRBJ2-3; 10 positions agree with TRBD2. The CDR3 contains 15 residues. V shed 5 bases, J shed 7 bases, and the junction held 9 bases outside the gene matches. As DNA, the CDR3 is TGTGCCAGCAGTCCCGGCACTAGCGGGGTGTATACGCAGTATTTT. It codes for CASSPGTSGVYTQYF.

The CDR3 nucleotides read TGTGCCAGCAGCCAATATAGGACTAGCGGGGAGACCGGGGAGCTGTTTTTT. This translates into CASSQYRTSGETGELFF. The chain couples TRBV14 to TRBJ2-2, with 12 bases that match TRBD2. J gave up 5 bases and V 2 bases, and 6 bases lay outside the gene matches. Germline values: CDR1 SGHDN, CDR2 FVKESK. CDR3 length: 17 residues.

This chain connects TRBV6-6 to TRBJ1-2; the D gene is possibly TRBD1 (6 bases). Germline V gene lookup returns CDR1 MNHNY and CDR2 SVGAGI (reference sequence). CDR3 size: 13 residues. V lost 6 bases and J 4 bases, leaving 12 bases between the germline ends. The CDR3 sequence: CASSGQSLYGYTF. In nucleotides, the CDR3 is TGTGCCAGCAGCGGACAGAGCCTCTATGGCTACACCTTC.

This clonotype was seen a few times. J is TRBJ2-2 and V is TRBV28, with D unresolved. The length of the CDR3 is 14 residues. Trimming removed 5 bases at V and 5 bases at J, with 12 bases between. CDR1 is MDHEN and CDR2 is SYDVKM in the germline V gene. The CDR3: CASSPPSRTGELFF. The DNA of the CDR3 is TGTGCCAGCAGTCCCCCCTCCCGGACCGGGGAGCTGTTTTTT. Looking up the rest from reference TRBV28 and TRBJ2-2 gives the full variable domain: DVKVTQSSRYLVKRTGEKVFLECVQDMDHENMFWYRQDPGLGLRLIYFSYDVKMKEKGDIPEGYSVSREKKERFSLILESASTNQTSMYLCASSPPSRTGELFFGEGSRLTVL.

This clonotype was counted only a few times. The gene calls are TRBV6-5 and TRBJ1-5; D unclear. CDR1 and CDR2 from the germline V gene are MNHEY and SVGAGI. Trimming cost V 0 bases and J 15 bases, with 12 bases left between them. This CDR3 is 12 amino acids long. The CDR3 reads CASSYSDGIPHF. The CDR3 coding sequence is TGTGCCAGCAGTTACTCGGACGGGATTCCGCATTTT.

This rearrangement joins TRBV4-1 to TRBJ2-5, with a possible D match to TRBD1 (6 bases). The CDR3 is made up of 15 amino acids. In germline, CDR1 is MGHRA, CDR2 YSYEKL. The ends were cut back, 0 bases at V and 3 bases at J, with 11 bases in the middle. The CDR3 is CASSQDHYREETQYF. The CDR3 DNA is TGCGCCAGCAGCCAAGATCATTACAGGGAAGAGACCCAGTACTTC.

The sample holds many counts of this clonotype. V and J are TRBV4-3 and TRBJ2-1; 8 positions match TRBD2. Germline lookup yields CDR1 LGHNA and CDR2 YSLEER. Trimming cost V 5 bases and J 5 bases; bases outside gene matches: 11. The CDR3 has 16 amino acids. CDR3 sequence reads: CASSVNAGGKDNEQFF. In DNA form, the CDR3 reads TGCGCCAGCAGCGTTAATGCGGGGGGCAAGGACAATGAGCAGTTCTTC.

The gene calls are TRBV6-6 and TRBJ2-3; D call uncertain. Germline CDR1 reads MNHNY; CDR2 reads SVGAGI (reference sequence). The length of the CDR3 is 13 residues. V was shortened by 2 bases and J by 6 bases, with 9 bases between the two germline ends. Here the CDR3 DNA reads TGTGCCAGCAGTTACCAGCCTAGTGATACGCAGTATTTT. This translates into CASSYQPSDTQYF.

This clonotype was observed a handful of times. This chain connects TRBV7-2 to TRBJ2-1; 8 bases are shared with TRBD1. This CDR3 has 14 amino acids. Trimming removed 5 bases from V and 6 bases from J; junction bases left unmatched: 6. The germline CDR1 and CDR2 sequences are SGHTA and FQGNSA. The CDR3 is CASSRDRSINEQFF. The CDR3 coding sequence is TGTGCCAGCAGCCGGGACAGGTCCATCAATGAGCAGTTCTTC.

The chain joins TRBV20-1 to TRBJ2-3, with 8 bases lining up with TRBD1. Germline V gene sequence: CDR1 DFQATT, CDR2 SNEGSKA (reference sequence). The CDR3 loop spans 14 amino acids. With 5 bases clipped from V and 2 bases from J, the junction kept 6 bases outside the gene matches. The CDR3 is CSALRDRHTDTQYF. The CDR3 nucleotides are TGCAGTGCTCTCCGGGACAGGCACACAGATACGCAGTATTTT.